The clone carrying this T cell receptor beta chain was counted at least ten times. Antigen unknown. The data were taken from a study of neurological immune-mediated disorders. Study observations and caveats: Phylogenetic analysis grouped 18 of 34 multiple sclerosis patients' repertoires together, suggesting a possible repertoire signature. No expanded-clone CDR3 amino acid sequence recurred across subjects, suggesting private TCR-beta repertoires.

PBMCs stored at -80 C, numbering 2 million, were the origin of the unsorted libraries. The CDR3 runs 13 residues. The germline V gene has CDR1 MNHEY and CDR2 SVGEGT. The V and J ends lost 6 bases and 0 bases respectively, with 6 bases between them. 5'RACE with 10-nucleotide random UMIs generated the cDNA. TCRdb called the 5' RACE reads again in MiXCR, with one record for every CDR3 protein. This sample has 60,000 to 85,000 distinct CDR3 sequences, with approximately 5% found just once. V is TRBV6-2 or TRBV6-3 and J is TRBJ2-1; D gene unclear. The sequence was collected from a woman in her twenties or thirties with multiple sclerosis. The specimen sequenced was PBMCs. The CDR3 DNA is TGTGCCAGCAGGGGAAGCTCCTACAATGAGCAGTTCTTC. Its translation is CASRGSSYNEQFF.